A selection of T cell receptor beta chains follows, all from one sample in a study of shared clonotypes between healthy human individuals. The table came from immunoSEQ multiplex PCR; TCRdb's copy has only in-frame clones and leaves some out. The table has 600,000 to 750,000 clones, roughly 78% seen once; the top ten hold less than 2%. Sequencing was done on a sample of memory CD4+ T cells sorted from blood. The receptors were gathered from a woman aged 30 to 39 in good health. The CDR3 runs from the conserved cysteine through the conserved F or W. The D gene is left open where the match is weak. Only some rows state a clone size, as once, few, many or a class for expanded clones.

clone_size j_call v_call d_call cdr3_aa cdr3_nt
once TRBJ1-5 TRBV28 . CASSLRSAGVQPQHF TGTGCCAGCAGTTTAAGGTCAGCAGGGGTACAGCCCCAGCATTTT
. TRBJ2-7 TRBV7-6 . CASSLEQGLITYEQYF TGTGCCAGCAGCTTAGAACAGGGCTTGATCACTTACGAGCAGTACTTC
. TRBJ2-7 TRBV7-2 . CASSSRGYYEQYF TGTGCCAGCAGCAGTCGCGGATACTACGAGCAGTACTTC
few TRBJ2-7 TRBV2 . CASSVGPTYEQYF TGTGCCAGCAGTGTTGGTCCGACCTACGAGCAGTACTTC
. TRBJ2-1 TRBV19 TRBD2 CASRPGLTNNEQFF TGTGCCAGTAGGCCGGGACTAACAAACAATGAGCAGTTCTTC
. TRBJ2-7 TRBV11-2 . CASSLDTSVDSYEQYF TGTGCCAGCAGCTTAGATACCAGCGTCGACTCCTACGAGCAGTACTTC
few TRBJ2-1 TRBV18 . CASSLAQSYNEQFF TGTGCCAGCTCACTAGCCCAGAGTTACAATGAGCAGTTCTTC
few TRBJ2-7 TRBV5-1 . CASSLIPYESYEQYF TGCGCCAGCAGCTTGATCCCCTACGAGTCCTACGAGCAGTACTTC
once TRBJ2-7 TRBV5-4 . CASSTQGGGNEQYF TGTGCCAGCAGCACACAGGGAGGTGGGAACGAGCAGTACTTC
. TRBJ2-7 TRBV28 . CASSLRSAGYTYEQYF TGTGCCAGCAGTTTACGATCCGCGGGGTATACCTACGAGCAGTACTTC
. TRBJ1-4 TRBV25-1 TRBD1 CASSDPDTGTGLEKLFF TGTGCCAGCAGTGACCCAGACACCGGGACAGGGTTGGAAAAACTGTTTTTT
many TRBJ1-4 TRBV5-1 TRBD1 CASSRDSTNEKLFF TGCGCCAGCAGCCGGGACAGCACTAATGAAAAACTGTTTTTT
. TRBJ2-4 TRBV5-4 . CASSPGQTKNIQYF TGTGCCAGCAGCCCCGGACAAACCAAAAACATTCAGTACTTC
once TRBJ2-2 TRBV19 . CASSSGLGYTGELFF TGTGCCAGTAGTTCCGGGCTAGGATACACCGGGGAGCTGTTTTTT
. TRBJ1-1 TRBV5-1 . CASSLGLAYTEAFF TGCGCCAGCAGCTTGGGTTTGGCTTACACTGAAGCTTTCTTT
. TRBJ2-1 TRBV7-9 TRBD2 CASSLAGRDRNNEQFF TGTGCCAGCAGCCTAGCGGGAAGGGACCGAAACAATGAGCAGTTCTTC
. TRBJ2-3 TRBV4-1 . CASSQWYGRGGDTQYF TGCGCCAGCAGCCAGTGGTATGGACGGGGAGGAGATACGCAGTATTTT
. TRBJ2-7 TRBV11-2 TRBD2 CASSPRLAGVYEQYF TGTGCCAGCAGCCCCCGACTAGCGGGAGTCTACGAGCAGTACTTC
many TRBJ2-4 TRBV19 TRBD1 CASKDRGSANIQYF TGTGCCAGCAAGGACAGGGGAAGCGCAAACATTCAGTACTTC
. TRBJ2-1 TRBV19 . CASSDSGSGSYNEQFF TGTGCCAGTAGTGACAGCGGGTCCGGGTCCTACAATGAGCAGTTCTTC
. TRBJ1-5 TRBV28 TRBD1 CASSLTGQGVPQHF TGTGCCAGCAGTTTAACGGGACAGGGGGTGCCCCAGCATTTT
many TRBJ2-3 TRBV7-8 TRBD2 CASSPQTSGSSDTQYF TGTGCCAGCAGCCCCCAGACTAGCGGGAGTTCAGATACGCAGTATTTT
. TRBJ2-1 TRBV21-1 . CASSKVWLHDYNEQFF TGTGCCAGCAGCAAAGTCTGGCTCCACGACTACAATGAGCAGTTCTTC
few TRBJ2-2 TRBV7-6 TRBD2 CASSLGAGGPGTGELFF TGTGCCAGCAGCTTAGGAGCGGGAGGGCCCGGTACCGGGGAGCTGTTTTTT
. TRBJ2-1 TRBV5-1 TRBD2 CASSLAEAGAYNEQFF TGCGCCAGCAGCTTGGCCGAAGCGGGAGCCTACAATGAGCAGTTCTTC
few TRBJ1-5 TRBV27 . CASRGGVRNQPQHF TGTGCCAGCAGGGGAGGGGTTAGAAATCAGCCCCAGCATTTT
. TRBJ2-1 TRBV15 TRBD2 CATSRSPIASGDYNEQFF TGTGCCACCAGCAGATCCCCCATTGCTAGCGGGGATTACAATGAGCAGTTCTTC
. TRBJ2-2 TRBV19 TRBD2 CASSTAGGPTGELFF TGTGCCAGTAGCACAGCGGGAGGGCCGACCGGGGAGCTGTTTTTT
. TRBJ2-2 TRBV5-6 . CASSFPRSGELFF TGTGCCAGCAGCTTTCCCCGATCCGGGGAGCTGTTTTTT
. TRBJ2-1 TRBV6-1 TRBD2 CASSVLWEGLNEQFF TGTGCCAGCAGTGTGTTGTGGGAGGGCCTCAATGAGCAGTTCTTC
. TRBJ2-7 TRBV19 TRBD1 CASGKGQGYEQYF TGTGCCAGTGGTAAGGGACAGGGTTACGAGCAGTACTTC
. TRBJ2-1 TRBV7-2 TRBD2 CASSLPGGRYNEQFF TGTGCCAGCAGCTTACCGGGAGGGCGTTACAATGAGCAGTTCTTC
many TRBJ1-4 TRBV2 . CASTRRSEKLFF TGTGCCAGCACCAGGAGAAGCGAAAAACTGTTTTTT
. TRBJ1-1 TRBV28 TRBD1 CAINEPGQGPTEAFF TGTGCCATAAACGAACCGGGACAGGGGCCCACTGAAGCTTTCTTT
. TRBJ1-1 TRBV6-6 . CASSYRGENTEAFF TGTGCCAGCAGTTACCGGGGAGAGAACACTGAAGCTTTCTTT
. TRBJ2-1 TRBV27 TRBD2 CASSLLAGERNEQFF TGTGCCAGCAGCCTGCTAGCGGGAGAGCGAAATGAGCAGTTCTTC
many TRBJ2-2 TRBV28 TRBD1 CASRPNRGQYTGELFF TGTGCCAGCAGACCTAACAGGGGTCAGTACACCGGGGAGCTGTTTTTT